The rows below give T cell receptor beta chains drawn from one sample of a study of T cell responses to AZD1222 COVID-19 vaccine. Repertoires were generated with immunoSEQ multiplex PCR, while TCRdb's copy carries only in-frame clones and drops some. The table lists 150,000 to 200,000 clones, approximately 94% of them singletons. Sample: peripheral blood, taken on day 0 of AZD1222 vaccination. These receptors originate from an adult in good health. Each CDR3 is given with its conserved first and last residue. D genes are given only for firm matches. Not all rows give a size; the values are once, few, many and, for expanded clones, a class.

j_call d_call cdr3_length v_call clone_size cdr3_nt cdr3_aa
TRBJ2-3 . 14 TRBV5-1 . TGCGCCAGCAGCTCCGGCGGAGACCCCAGTACGCAGTATTTT CASSSGGDPSTQYF
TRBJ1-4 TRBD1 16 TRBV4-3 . TGCGCCAGCAGCCAAGGAACGGGACAGTCCAATGAAAAACTGTTTTTT CASSQGTGQSNEKLFF
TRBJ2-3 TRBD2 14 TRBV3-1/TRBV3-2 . TGTGCCAGCAGCCATGGGCTAGCGGGAGTTACGCAGTATTTT CASSHGLAGVTQYF
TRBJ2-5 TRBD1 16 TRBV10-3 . TGTGCCATCAGTGAGAGGTATACAGGGGGCGAGGAGACCCAGTACTTC CAISERYTGGEETQYF
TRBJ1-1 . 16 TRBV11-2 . TGTGCCAGCAGGTCGCTCGGGGGCCCCCGCGGTACTGAAGCTTTCTTT CASRSLGGPRGTEAFF
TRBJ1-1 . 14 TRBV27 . TGTGCCAGCAGTTTATCAGGGAGGTCCACTGAAGCTTTCTTT CASSLSGRSTEAFF
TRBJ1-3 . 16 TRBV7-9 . TGTGCCAGCAGCTTTCCCGGGGCCAACTCTGGAAACACCATATATTTT CASSFPGANSGNTIYF
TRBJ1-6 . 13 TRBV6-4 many TGTGCCAGCAGTGACGGGGACGGCTCCCCCCTCCACTTT CASSDGDGSPLHF
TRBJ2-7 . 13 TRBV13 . TGTGCCAGCAGCTCCGGACACTCCTACGAGCAGTACTTC CASSSGHSYEQYF
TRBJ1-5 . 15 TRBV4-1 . TGCGCCAGCAGCCAAGATCAGGATTCCAATCAGCCCCAGCATTTT CASSQDQDSNQPQHF
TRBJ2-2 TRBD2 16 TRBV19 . TGTGCCAGTAGTGCACTAGCGGGAGGGCTCTCCGGGGAGCTGTTTTTT CASSALAGGLSGELFF
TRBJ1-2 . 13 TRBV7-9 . TGTGCCAGCCGACAGGCCATACCGGGGGGCTACACCTTC CASRQAIPGGYTF
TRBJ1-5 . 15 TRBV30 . TGTGCCTGGAGTGGAGGGATGTATGGCAATCAGCCCCAGCATTTT CAWSGGMYGNQPQHF
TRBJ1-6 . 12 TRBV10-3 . TGTGCCATCAGGCAGGCAAATTCACCCCTCCACTTT CAIRQANSPLHF
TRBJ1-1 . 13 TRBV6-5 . TGTGCCAGCAGGGACAGTATATTAACTGAAGCTTTCTTT CASRDSILTEAFF
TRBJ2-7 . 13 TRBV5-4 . TGTGCCAGCAGCCCAGAGACGTCGGGCGAGCAGTACTTC CASSPETSGEQYF
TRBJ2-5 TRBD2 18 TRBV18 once TGTGCCAGCTCCCAACCAAAGACTAGCTCCAACGTCGGGGAGACCCAGTACTTC CASSQPKTSSNVGETQYF
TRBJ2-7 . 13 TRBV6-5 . TGTGCCAGCAGATACACGTCGGGCTACGAGCAGTACTTC CASRYTSGYEQYF
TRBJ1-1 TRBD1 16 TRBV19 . TGTGCCAGTAGTCAGGGGGTCAGTTCTGTGAACACTGAAGCTTTCTTT CASSQGVSSVNTEAFF
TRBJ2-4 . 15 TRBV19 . TGTGCCAGTAGTACTAGTCAGGGGGCCAAAAACATTCAGTACTTC CASSTSQGAKNIQYF
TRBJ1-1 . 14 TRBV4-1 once TGCGCCAGCAGCCAAGAAACACCTAACACTGAAGCTTTCTTT CASSQETPNTEAFF
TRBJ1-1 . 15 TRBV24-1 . TGTGCCACCAGGTCCGCCACAGGCGCCCGGTCTGAAGCTTTCTTT CATRSATGARSEAFF
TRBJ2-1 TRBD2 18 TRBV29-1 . TGCAGCGTTGACGGGACTAGCGGGAGGGCCAAGGAGTACAATGAGCAGTTCTTC CSVDGTSGRAKEYNEQFF
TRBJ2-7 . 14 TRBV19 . TGTGCCAGTAGGGACGACAGGAGCTCCTACGAGCAGTACTTC CASRDDRSSYEQYF
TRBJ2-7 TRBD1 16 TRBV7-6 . TGTGCCAGCAGCTTAGCCCCAGGGAAGGGGGCGTGGGAGCAGTACTTC CASSLAPGKGAWEQYF
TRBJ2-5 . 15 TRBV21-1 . TGTGCCAGCAGCACCCTTCTCATACTCCAGGAGACCCAGTACTTC CASSTLLILQETQYF
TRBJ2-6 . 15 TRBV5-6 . TGTGCCAGCAGCTTGGCAGGAGGAGGGGCCAACGTCCTGACTTTC CASSLAGGGANVLTF
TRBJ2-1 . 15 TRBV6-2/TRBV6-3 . TGTGCCAGCAGTTCCCCGCTGACTAGTGTCGATGAGCAGTTCTTC CASSSPLTSVDEQFF
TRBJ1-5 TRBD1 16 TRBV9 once TGTGCCAGCAGCCTGGGGACAGGGGGAGGCAATCAGCCCCAGCATTTT CASSLGTGGGNQPQHF
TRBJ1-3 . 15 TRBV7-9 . TGTGCCAGCAGCCGTTTCCCCCTCTCTGGAAACACCATATATTTT CASSRFPLSGNTIYF
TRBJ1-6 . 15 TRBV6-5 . TGTGCCAGCAGTTACGAGGGTCGAAATAATTCACCCCTCCACTTT CASSYEGRNNSPLHF
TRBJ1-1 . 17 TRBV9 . TGTGCCAGCAGCGCCGACTCTTGGCCGGGGCCTTACACTGAAGCTTTCTTT CASSADSWPGPYTEAFF
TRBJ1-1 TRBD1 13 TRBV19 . TGTGCCAGTAGTCCCGGGACAGGCGTTGAAGCTTTCTTT CASSPGTGVEAFF
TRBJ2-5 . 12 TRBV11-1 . TGTGCCAGCAGCAGGCTGCAAGAGACCCAGTACTTC CASSRLQETQYF
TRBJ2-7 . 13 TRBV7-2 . TGTGCCAGCAGCTTAGGGACGGAGGTCTCCCGTTTTTTC CASSLGTEVSRFF
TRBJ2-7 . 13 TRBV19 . TGTGCCAGTAGTGCCGGGACAATCTACGAGCAGTACTTC CASSAGTIYEQYF
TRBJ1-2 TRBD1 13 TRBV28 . TGTGCCAGCTCAGAGAGGACAGGGAGCGGCTACACCTTC CASSERTGSGYTF
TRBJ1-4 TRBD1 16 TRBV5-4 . TGTGCCAGCAGCCAGGGACAGGGGAGAGGGGGCGAAAAACTGTTTTTT CASSQGQGRGGEKLFF
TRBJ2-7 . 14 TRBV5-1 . TGCGCCAGCAGCTTGAGATGGGGGGCCCACGAGCAGTACTTC CASSLRWGAHEQYF
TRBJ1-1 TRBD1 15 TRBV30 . TGTGCCTGGCGGGGGGCGACAGGGTTTTGGGCTGAAGCTTTCTTT CAWRGATGFWAEAFF
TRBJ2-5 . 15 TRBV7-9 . TGTGCCAGCAGTTTACCGGGACTCTTACAAGAGACCCAGTACTTC CASSLPGLLQETQYF
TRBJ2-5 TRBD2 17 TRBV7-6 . TGTGCCAGCAGCGGGGGTGGACTAGCGGGAGTAGGAGAGACCCAGTACTTC CASSGGGLAGVGETQYF
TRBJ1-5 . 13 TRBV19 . TGTGCCAGTAGTTTGACCTTCAATCAGCCCCAGCATTTT CASSLTFNQPQHF
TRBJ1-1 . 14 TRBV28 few TGTGCCAGCAGTTTTGTCAGGACGAACACTGAAGCTTTCTTT CASSFVRTNTEAFF
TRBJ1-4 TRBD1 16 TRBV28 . TGTGCCAGCAGTTTATTCTCGCCAGGGGGGGTTGAAAAACTGTTTTTT CASSLFSPGGVEKLFF
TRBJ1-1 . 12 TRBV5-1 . TGCGCCAGCAGCTCCGGAGGGGTTGAAGCTTTCTTT CASSSGGVEAFF
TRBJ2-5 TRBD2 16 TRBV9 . TGTGCCAGCAGCACGCTGGGACTAGCGGATCAAGAGACCCAGTACTTC CASSTLGLADQETQYF
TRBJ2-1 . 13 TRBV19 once TGTGCCAGTAGTTACGGCTCCTACAATGAGCAGTTCTTC CASSYGSYNEQFF
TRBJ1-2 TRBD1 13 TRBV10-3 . TGTGCCATAGGGGGCCAGGGGGACTATGGCTACACCTTC CAIGGQGDYGYTF
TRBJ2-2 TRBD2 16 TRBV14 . TGTGCCAGCAGCTATGCTAGCGGGAGGTCAAACGGGGAGCTGTTTTTT CASSYASGRSNGELFF
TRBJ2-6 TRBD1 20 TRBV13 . TGTGCCAGCAGCTCCCTCCGGCCGGGACAGGGGGCGACGGGGGCCAACGTCCTGACTTTC CASSSLRPGQGATGANVLTF